These T cell receptor beta chains were read from a single sample in a study of blood T cell repertoires in COVID-19. The assay was immunoSEQ multiplex PCR, and TCRdb's table has in-frame clones only and misses some. The repertoire holds approximately 240,000 clones, roughly nine tenths seen once, with 3.5% in the top ten. The sequencing input was PBMCs or T cells enriched from blood (not recorded which). Source of these receptors: a woman between 18 and 29 years old in a cohort exposed to, infected with or recovered from COVID-19 (not recorded which). CDR3s include the opening cysteine and the closing phenylalanine or tryptophan. The D gene is left open where the match is weak. Not every row has a clone size; where given, it reads once, few, many or a size class.

TRBJ2-3,TRBD1,once,TRBV10-2,TGCGCCAGCAGTGCGACAGGGGGCTGGGAACGAGATACGCAGTATTTT,CASSATGGWERDTQYF
TRBJ2-5,NA,NA,TRBV4-1,TGCGCCAGCAGCCAAGAAGGGGCAGAACAAGAGACCCAGTACTTC,CASSQEGAEQETQYF
TRBJ2-2,TRBD1,NA,TRBV9,TGTGCCAGCAGCGTAGGGGCAGGGGGACGGTCTGCGAACACCGGGGAGCTGTTTTTT,CASSVGAGGRSANTGELFF
TRBJ1-1,NA,once,TRBV14,TGTGCCAGCAGCCTCCCCGGGTGGCTGAACACTGAAGCTTTCTTT,CASSLPGWLNTEAFF
TRBJ2-1,TRBD2,NA,TRBV9,TGTGCCAGCAGCCCTAGCGGGGGGGCACGTAATGAGCAGTTCTTC,CASSPSGGARNEQFF
TRBJ1-1,NA,NA,TRBV27,TGTGCCAGCAGTTTGTTCGTTTCAACGTGGGGAGAGGAAGCTTTCTTT,CASSLFVSTWGEEAFF
TRBJ2-2,TRBD1,NA,TRBV11-2,TGTGCCAGCAGCTTGAGATGGATACAGGGGCAGGCGAACACCGGGGAGCTGTTTTTT,CASSLRWIQGQANTGELFF
TRBJ2-5,NA,NA,TRBV7-2,TGTGCCAGCAGCTTAGGAAAGGGGCAGGGACTTCGGGAGACCCAGTACTTC,CASSLGKGQGLRETQYF
TRBJ2-1,TRBD2,NA,TRBV11-2,TGTGCCAGCAGGACTAGCGGGGGCCTGAGCTCCTACAATGAGCAGTTCTTC,CASRTSGGLSSYNEQFF
TRBJ1-1,TRBD1,NA,TRBV11-2,TGTGCCAGCAGCCAGGGACAGGGTGGAGCTTTCTTT,CASSQGQGGAFF
TRBJ2-7,TRBD2,NA,TRBV11-2,TGTGCCAGCAGCGCAGGACTAGCGGGAGTTAGTGAGCAGTACTTC,CASSAGLAGVSEQYF
TRBJ2-7,TRBD2,NA,TRBV28,TGTGCCAGCAGGGGGACTAGCGGCTACGAGCAGTACTTC,CASRGTSGYEQYF
TRBJ2-1,NA,NA,TRBV6-4,TGTGCCAGCAGTGACTCGAGCTATGAGCAGTTCTTC,CASSDSSYEQFF
TRBJ1-2,TRBD1,NA,TRBV24-1,TGTGCCACCAGTGATTTCACAGGGGGCGTTTGGGGCTACACCTTC,CATSDFTGGVWGYTF
TRBJ1-2,NA,NA,TRBV7-2,TGTGCCAGCAGCTCTTATAGCAGTTACTATGGCTACACCTTC,CASSSYSSYYGYTF
TRBJ2-1,TRBD2,NA,TRBV7-6,TGTGCCAGCAGCAGCGGGACTAGCGGGAGTGGTGAGCAGTTCTTC,CASSSGTSGSGEQFF
TRBJ1-5,TRBD1,NA,TRBV15,TGTGCCACCAGCAGACAGGGGGAGAATCAGCCCCAGCATTTT,CATSRQGENQPQHF